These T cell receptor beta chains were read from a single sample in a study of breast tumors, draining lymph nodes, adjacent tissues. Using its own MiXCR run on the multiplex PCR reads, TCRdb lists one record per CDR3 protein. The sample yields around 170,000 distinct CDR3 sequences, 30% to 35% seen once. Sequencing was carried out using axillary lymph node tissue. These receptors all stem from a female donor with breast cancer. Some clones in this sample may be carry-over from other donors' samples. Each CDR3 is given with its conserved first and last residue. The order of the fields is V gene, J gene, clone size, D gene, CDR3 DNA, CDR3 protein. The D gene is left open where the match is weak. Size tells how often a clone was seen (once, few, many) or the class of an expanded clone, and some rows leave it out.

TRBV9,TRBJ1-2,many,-,TGTGCCAGCAGCGCAACTGGGGACGGTGCCGGCTATGGCTACACCTTC,CASSATGDGAGYGYTF
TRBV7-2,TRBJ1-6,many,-,TGTGCCAGCAGCTTAGCTGTCCAGGGGAGCTCCTATAATTCACCCCTCCACTTT,CASSLAVQGSSYNSPLHF
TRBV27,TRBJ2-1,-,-,TGTGCCAGCAGTTTATCCGCAGGTGTTATGAGGGGCGGGCAGTTCTTC,CASSLSAGVMRGGQFF
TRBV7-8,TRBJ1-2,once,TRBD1,TGTGCCAGCAGCAAAGAGGGGACAGGGAGCGGCGGCTACACCTTC,CASSKEGTGSGGYTF
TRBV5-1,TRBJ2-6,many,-,TGCGCCAGCAGCGAAAGCGGTTCCGGGGCCAACGTCCTGACTTTC,CASSESGSGANVLTF
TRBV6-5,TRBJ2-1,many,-,TGTGCCAGCAGTTACGGTACCCCACCCCCCTACAATGAGCAGTTCTTC,CASSYGTPPPYNEQFF
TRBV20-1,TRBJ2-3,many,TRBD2,TGCAGTGCTAGAGGGGGGGAGCGGGGAAGCACAGATACGCAGTATTTT,CSARGGERGSTDTQYF
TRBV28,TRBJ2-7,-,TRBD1,TGTGCCAGCAGCGGAGTCCTCACAGGGGGAATCTACGAGCAGTACTTC,CASSGVLTGGIYEQYF
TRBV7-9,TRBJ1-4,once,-,TGTGCCAGCAGCTGGAAATTTGCAACTAATGAAAAACTGTTTTTT,CASSWKFATNEKLFF
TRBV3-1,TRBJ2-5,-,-,TGTGCCAGCAGCCAATACGGACAAAAGCAAGAGACCCAGTACTTC,CASSQYGQKQETQYF
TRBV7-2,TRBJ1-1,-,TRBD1,TGTGCCAGCAGCTATGACAGGGCGAACACTGAAGCTTTCTTT,CASSYDRANTEAFF
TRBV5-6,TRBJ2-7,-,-,TGTGCTAGTTGGTCTGGGCTCGAACGAGTCTACGAGCAGTACTTC,CASWSGLERVYEQYF
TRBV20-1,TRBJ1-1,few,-,TGCAGTGCTAGTGATGGTGGGGTTGGCGCTTTCTTT,CSASDGGVGAFF
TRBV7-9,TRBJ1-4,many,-,TGTGCCAGCAGCTTCCTTTTAGGCCGGGGCGAGAATGAAAAACTGTTTTTT,CASSFLLGRGENEKLFF
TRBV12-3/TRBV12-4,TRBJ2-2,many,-,TGTGCCAGCAGTTTGGGGGGCCTCAACACCGGGGAGCTGTTTTTT,CASSLGGLNTGELFF
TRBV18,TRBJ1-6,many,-,TGTGCCAGCTCACCAATGGGGACTAGGGGGTCACCCCTCCACTTT,CASSPMGTRGSPLHF
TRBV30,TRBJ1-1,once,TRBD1,TGTGCCTGGGTTGGCCCCGGGACAGGAGTCACTGAAGCTTTCTTT,CAWVGPGTGVTEAFF
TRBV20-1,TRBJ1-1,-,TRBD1,TGCAGTGCTAGTGCGGGACAGGGGAACACTGAAGCTTTCTTT,CSASAGQGNTEAFF
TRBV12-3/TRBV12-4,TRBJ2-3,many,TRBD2,TGTGCCAGCAGTCTGAGCCTAGCGGGAGTCGCAGATACGCAGTATTTT,CASSLSLAGVADTQYF
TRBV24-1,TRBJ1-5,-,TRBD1,TGCGCCACGAGACAGGGCGGCGATCAGCCCCAGCATTTT,CATRQGGDQPQHF
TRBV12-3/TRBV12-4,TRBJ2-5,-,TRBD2,TGTGCCAGCAGTCCCCCTCGACTAGCGGGGGTTGAGACCAAGTACTTC,CASSPPRLAGVETKYF
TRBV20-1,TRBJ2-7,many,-,TGCAGTGCTCCTAGAGGGGAGTCCTACGAGCAGTACTTC,CSAPRGESYEQYF
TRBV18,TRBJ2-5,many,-,TGTGCCAGCTCACCACCGAGGACGGAAGAGACCCAGTACTTC,CASSPPRTEETQYF
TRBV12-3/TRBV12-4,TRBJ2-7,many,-,TGTGCCAGCAGCCTAGGGTCCTACGAGCAGTACTTC,CASSLGSYEQYF
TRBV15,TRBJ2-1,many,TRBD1,TGTGCCACCAGCAGCCCGGGACAGGGGCAGAATGAGCAGTTCTTC,CATSSPGQGQNEQFF
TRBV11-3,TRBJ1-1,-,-,TGTGCCAGCAGCTTAGTCGGAGGGTTGGACACTGAAGCTTTCTTT,CASSLVGGLDTEAFF
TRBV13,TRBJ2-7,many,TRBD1,TGTGCCAGCGGCGACAGGGGGCTCTACGAGCAGTACTTC,CASGDRGLYEQYF
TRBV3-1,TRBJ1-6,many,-,TGTGCCAGCAGCCAGGGGACACCCCCCCTCCACTTT,CASSQGTPPLHF
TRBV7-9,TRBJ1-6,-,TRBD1,TGTGCCAGCAGCTCCGGGACAGATTCACCCCTCCACTTT,CASSSGTDSPLHF
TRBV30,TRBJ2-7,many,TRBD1,TGTGCCTGGAGTGTAGACAGGGGGTACGAGCAGTACTTC,CAWSVDRGYEQYF
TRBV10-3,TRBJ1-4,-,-,TGTGCCATCAGCGGGACTAATGAAAAACTGTTTTTT,CAISGTNEKLFF
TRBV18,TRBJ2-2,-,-,TGTGCCAGCTCACGATCGTCGGGGGCGTTCGGGGAGCTGTTTTTT,CASSRSSGAFGELFF
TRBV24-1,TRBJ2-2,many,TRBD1,TGTGCCACCAGTGCTTACGGACAGGGAAGGATTGGGACCGGGGAGCTGTTTTTT,CATSAYGQGRIGTGELFF
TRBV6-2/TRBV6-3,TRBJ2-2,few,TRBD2,TGTGCCAGCATTGAGCGGGAGTTTATCGGGGAGCTGTTTTTT,CASIEREFIGELFF
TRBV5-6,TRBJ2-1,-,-,TGTGCCAGCAGCCCCGACCCGTCCAATGAGCAGTTCTTC,CASSPDPSNEQFF
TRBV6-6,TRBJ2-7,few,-,TGTGCCAGCAGTCACTCCCAGGGCTATGGCTACGAGCAGTACTTC,CASSHSQGYGYEQYF
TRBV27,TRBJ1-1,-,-,TGTGCCAGCAGTTCGACAACCACAGGGATGAACACTGAAGCTTTCTTT,CASSSTTTGMNTEAFF
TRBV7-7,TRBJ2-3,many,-,TGTGCTAGCAGCTTAGCCCAGGGCACAGATACGCAGTATTTT,CASSLAQGTDTQYF
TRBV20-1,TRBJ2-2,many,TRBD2,TGCAGTGCTAGAGGACTAGCGGGGGGGCCCCCGACCACCGGGGAGCTGTTTTTT,CSARGLAGGPPTTGELFF
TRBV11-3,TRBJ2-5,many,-,TGTGCCAGCAGTAGAAAGCGGGGAGGGGGAGAGACCCAGTACTTC,CASSRKRGGGETQYF
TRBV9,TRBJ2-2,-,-,TGTGCCAGCAGCGCGAGATCGAACACCGGGGAGCAGTTTTTT,CASSARSNTGEQFF
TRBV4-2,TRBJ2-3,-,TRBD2,TGTGCCAGCAGCCCGGAGGCGACTAGCGACACAGATACGCAGTATTTT,CASSPEATSDTDTQYF
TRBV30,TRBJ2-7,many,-,TGTGCCTTCTCCGGGACACGCGGGAAAAGCTCCTACGAACAGTACTTC,CAFSGTRGKSSYEQYF
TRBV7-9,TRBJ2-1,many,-,TGTGCCAGCAGCTTCCCAGGTGAGCAGTTCTTC,CASSFPGEQFF
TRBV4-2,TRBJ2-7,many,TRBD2,TGTGCCAGCAGCCCCCGAGTAAGCGGGAGCCGGCCTTTGGGGAGTTCTCACGAGCAGTACTTC,CASSPRVSGSRPLGSSHEQYF
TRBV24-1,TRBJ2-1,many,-,TGTGCCACCAGTGAGGCCCGGGACATATACAATGAGCAGTTCTTC,CATSEARDIYNEQFF
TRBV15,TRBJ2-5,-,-,-,CATSRDRGRGGYTFGSGTQYF
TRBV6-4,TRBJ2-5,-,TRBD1,TGTGCCAGCACCTGGACAGGGGGCGGAGGAGAGACCCAGTACTTC,CASTWTGGGGETQYF
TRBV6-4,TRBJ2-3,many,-,TGTGCCAGCACAAGGGATAGCACAGATACGCAGTATTTT,CASTRDSTDTQYF
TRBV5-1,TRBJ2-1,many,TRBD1,TGCGCCAGCAGCCGGACAGGGTTAACCTACAATGAGCAGTTCTTC,CASSRTGLTYNEQFF
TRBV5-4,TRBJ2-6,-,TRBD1,TGTGCCAGCAGCACTTTGGGGACAGGGGTCGCTGGGGCCAACGTCCTGACTTTC,CASSTLGTGVAGANVLTF